The rows below give T cell receptor beta chains drawn from one sample of a study of shared clonotypes between healthy human individuals. The assay was immunoSEQ multiplex PCR, and TCRdb's table has in-frame clones only and misses some. Of fewer than 700,000 clones listed, around three quarters are singletons. The specimen was PBMCs. The receptors shown here come from a woman between 40 and 55 years old in good health. Some clones in this sample may be carry-over from other donors' samples. Each CDR3 is given with its conserved first and last residue. The order of the fields is V gene, D gene, J gene, clone size, CDR3 protein, CDR3 DNA. D genes are given only for firm matches. Only some rows state a clone size, as once, few, many or a class for expanded clones.

TRBV4-3	NA	TRBJ2-6	few	CASSQGPHPGTSGANVLTF	TGCGCCAGCAGCCAAGGACCGCACCCAGGAACCTCTGGGGCCAACGTCCTGACTTTC
TRBV7-3	NA	TRBJ2-7	many	CASSLMGTDLANGQYF	TGTGCCAGCAGCTTAATGGGGACCGATCTCGCAAATGGGCAGTACTTC
TRBV28	TRBD1	TRBJ2-2	NA	CASSFEGGVNGELFF	TGTGCCAGCAGTTTTGAAGGGGGCGTCAACGGGGAGCTGTTTTTT
TRBV5-1	TRBD1	TRBJ1-1	few	CASSWTGGLTEAFF	TGCGCCAGCAGCTGGACAGGGGGCCTGACTGAAGCTTTCTTT
TRBV6-5	NA	TRBJ1-1	NA	CASKGTRGTEAFF	TGTGCCAGCAAAGGGACGAGGGGGACTGAAGCTTTCTTT
TRBV6-5	NA	TRBJ1-2	NA	CASSYLRQGYGYTF	TGTGCCAGCAGTTACTTGCGACAAGGATATGGCTACACCTTC
TRBV27	NA	TRBJ2-7	NA	CASSGGAYEQYF	TGTGCCAGCAGTGGTGGGGCCTACGAGCAGTACTTC
TRBV6-5	NA	TRBJ2-5	NA	CASSQDSWETQYF	TGTGCCAGCAGTCAGGACTCGTGGGAGACCCAGTACTTC
TRBV7-8	TRBD2	TRBJ2-2	once	CASSFGTSGSTGELFF	TGTGCCAGCAGCTTCGGGACTAGCGGGAGTACCGGGGAGCTGTTTTTT
TRBV10-3	TRBD2	TRBJ2-2	NA	CAITSGSSAGELFF	TGTGCCATCACTAGCGGGAGTAGCGCCGGGGAGCTGTTTTTT
TRBV10-2	TRBD2	TRBJ2-1	NA	CASSDYGRIPYNEQFF	TGCGCCAGCAGTGATTACGGGAGGATACCCTACAATGAGCAGTTCTTC
TRBV4-1	NA	TRBJ2-5	NA	CASSQDNPPGALQETQYF	TGCGCCAGCAGCCAAGATAACCCCCCGGGAGCGCTCCAAGAGACCCAGTACTTC
TRBV5-1	NA	TRBJ2-1	NA	CASRPEGRLQFF	TGCGCCAGCAGGCCCGAAGGACGTTTGCAGTTCTTC
TRBV19	NA	TRBJ1-1	NA	CASRFGTRNTEAFF	TGTGCCAGTAGATTCGGGACAAGGAACACTGAAGCTTTCTTT
TRBV7-9	TRBD2	TRBJ2-7	NA	CASSRTGTSGFYEQYF	TGTGCCAGCAGCAGAACCGGGACTAGCGGGTTCTACGAGCAGTACTTC
TRBV20-1	TRBD1	TRBJ2-5	few	CSGHRGETQYF	TGCAGCGGACACAGGGGAGAGACCCAGTACTTC
TRBV5-4	NA	TRBJ1-3	NA	CASSLDSLGNTIYF	TGTGCCAGCAGCCTGGACAGCCTCGGGAACACCATATATTTT
TRBV15	NA	TRBJ1-4	NA	CATSRDQNEKLFF	TGTGCCACCAGCAGAGATCAGAATGAAAAACTGTTTTTT
TRBV18	NA	TRBJ1-1	NA	CASSPRSKDTEAFF	TGTGCCAGCTCACCCAGGTCGAAGGACACTGAAGCTTTCTTT
TRBV28	TRBD1	TRBJ1-5	NA	CASSATGGSNQPQHF	TGTGCCAGCAGCGCGACAGGGGGCAGCAATCAGCCCCAGCATTTT
TRBV5-6	NA	TRBJ2-7	few	CASSLGGEQYF	TGTGCCAGCAGCTTGGGAGGCGAGCAGTACTTC
TRBV5-1	NA	TRBJ2-3	few	CASTLGGVGDTQYF	TGCGCCAGCACTCTGGGGGGTGTTGGAGATACGCAGTATTTT
TRBV2	NA	TRBJ2-3	NA	CASSPRRATDTQYF	TGTGCCAGCAGCCCTAGGAGGGCTACAGATACGCAGTATTTT
TRBV29-1	TRBD1	TRBJ2-7	NA	CSVEFFGTGLVQYF	TGCAGCGTTGAGTTTTTCGGGACAGGGTTGGTGCAGTACTTC
TRBV27	TRBD1	TRBJ1-4	NA	CASSLSGQGARGNEKLFF	TGTGCCAGCAGTTTATCCGGACAGGGGGCGCGTGGTAATGAAAAACTGTTTTTT
TRBV29-1	NA	TRBJ2-7	NA	CSVEDGGSFNYEQYF	TGCAGCGTTGAAGATGGGGGTAGCTTTAACTACGAGCAGTACTTC
TRBV11-3	NA	TRBJ2-1	NA	CASSSREGQYNEQFF	TGTGCCAGCAGCTCCAGGGAAGGGCAATACAATGAGCAGTTCTTC
TRBV6-5	NA	TRBJ1-2	NA	CASSKDDYGYTF	TGTGCCAGCAGTAAGGACGACTATGGCTACACCTTC
TRBV5-1	NA	TRBJ2-1	many	CASSLLPTSGNEQFF	TGCGCCAGCAGCTTGCTACCCACTAGTGGCAATGAGCAGTTCTTC
TRBV30	NA	TRBJ1-5	few	CAWSLVGGKALFSQPQHF	TGTGCCTGGAGCCTCGTCGGGGGAAAGGCGTTGTTCAGTCAGCCCCAGCATTTT
TRBV28	NA	TRBJ1-1	few	CASSFSNIGMNTEAFF	TGTGCCAGCAGTTTCTCCAATATAGGTATGAACACTGAAGCTTTCTTT